The source of this T cell receptor beta chain is a study of high-grade serous ovarian cancer treatment subgroups (dated by TCRdb to 2020 to 2022). Broadly, across the study: On average, sequencing produced fewer than 15,000 reads and 6,500 to 9,000 unique TCR beta rearrangements for each sample. Of the approximately 30 patients in the cohort, around 10 had no residual disease after primary surgery (R0), around 10 were excellent NACT responders, and around 10 were poor NACT responders. Each patient contributed one primary tumor and two metastatic tumor samples, giving under 95 samples in total. Under a laparoscopic triage algorithm, patients with high-grade serous ovarian cancer were grouped by complete gross resection or by neoadjuvant chemotherapy response, and the study profiled the TCR beta repertoires of these patients.

Collection of tumor samples took place before definitive surgery or chemotherapy. Genomic DNA was extracted by the MD Anderson Biospecimen Extraction Resource, and TCR sequencing was done by the MD Anderson Cancer Genomics Laboratory. This clone is large (0.1 to 1%) in its sample. Its antigen is not yet known. No much larger clonotype is one base removed from it; base qualities were not supplied. The approximately 100 tumor samples underwent high-throughput TCR profiling with ImmunoSEQ. The original pipeline was this. The repertoire diversity metrics included richness (unique productive sequences), clonality, evenness and relatedness, and the Bhattacharyya coefficient was used to measure similarity between samples. A sensitivity analysis excluded TCRs with fewer than two reads and gave consistent conclusions. TCRdb holds this immuneACCESS table with in-frame rearrangements only. Some clones are missing; in checked studies, unresolved V genes explain under half, and the rest has no known cause. V, J and clone size are those of that table, while D and trimming were read from the DNA. Recorded for this sample are 2,000 to 2,500 clones; approximately 75% of them occurred a single time. Just under 8.5% of the sample is in the top ten clones.

Deletion took 0 bases off V and 0 bases off J, with a span of 12 bases between the germline ends. The CDR3 covers 17 residues, taking in both the cysteine and the phenylalanine. The kept DNA is CDR3 alone, 51 bases in frame from the first base. The germline V gene supplies CDR1 KGHSH and CDR2 LQKENI. Broad study findings and their caveats: TCR clonal relatedness correlated positively with neoantigen level and, by trend, with copy number variation and mutation load from whole-genome sequencing. Tumors from the same patient had repertoire similarity ranging from roughly 0.1 to 0.85, while tumors from different patients showed almost no similarity. TCR repertoire analyses were focused on CDR3, and CDR1 and CDR2 were not analyzed. Spatial information was not captured by bulk tumor TCR sequencing, so insight into HGSC tumor complexity and diversity was limited.

The sequenced sample consisted of tumor tissue. The chain employs TRBV18 and TRBJ1-5, with a weak D call of TRBD1 (5 bases match). This clonotype originated in a human donor with high-grade serous ovarian cancer. The CDR3 region: CASSPPLQAGSNQPQHF. The DNA reads as follows: TGTGCCAGCTCACCACCGCTACAGGCGGGTAGCAATCAGCCCCAGCATTTT.